The entry below gives a single T cell receptor beta chain sequence along with its context. Preparation of the TCRbeta library involved a method that used unique molecular identifiers. Each CDR3 protein gets one entry after TCRdb re-called the PCR reads with MiXCR. Of 780,000 or so distinct CDR3 sequences listed, approximately 15% are singletons. This specimen belongs to a study of T-cell reconstitution after alpha-beta-depleted transplantation in children. The germline V gene has CDR1 SQVTM and CDR2 ANQGSEA. The length of the CDR3 is 13 residues. V was clipped by 8 bases and J by 7 bases, with 17 bases between them.

The gene calls are TRBV29-1 and TRBJ2-2, with D perhaps being TRBD1 or TRBD2 (5 bases each). The input for sequencing was PBMCs, mostly from graft donor cells, taken 360 days after TCRalphabeta/CD19-depleted stem cell transplant. This receptor was taken from a male patient younger than 18 who had a stem cell transplant for acute lymphoblastic leukemia, so the T cells may come from the graft donor. The CDR3 here is CSSPGLGIGELFF. Written as DNA, the CDR3 is TGCAGCTCACCGGGGCTGGGTATCGGGGAGCTGTTTTTT.